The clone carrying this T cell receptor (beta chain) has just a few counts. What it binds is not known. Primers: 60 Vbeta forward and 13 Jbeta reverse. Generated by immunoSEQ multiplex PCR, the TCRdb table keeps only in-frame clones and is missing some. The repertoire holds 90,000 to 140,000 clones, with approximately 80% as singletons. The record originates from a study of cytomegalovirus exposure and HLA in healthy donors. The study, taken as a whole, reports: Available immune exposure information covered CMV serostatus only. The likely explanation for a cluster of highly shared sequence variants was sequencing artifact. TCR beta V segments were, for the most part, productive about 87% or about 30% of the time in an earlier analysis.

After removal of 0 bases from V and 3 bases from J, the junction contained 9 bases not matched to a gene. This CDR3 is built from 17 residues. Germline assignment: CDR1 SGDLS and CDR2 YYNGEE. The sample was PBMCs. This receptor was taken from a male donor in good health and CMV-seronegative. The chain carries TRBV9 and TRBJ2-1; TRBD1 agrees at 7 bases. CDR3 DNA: TGTGCCAGCAGCGTAGATTTAGCAGGGGGATTCTACAATGAGCAGTTCTTC. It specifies CASSVDLAGGFYNEQFF.